This T cell receptor beta chain was recovered during a study of shared clonotypes between healthy human individuals. Overall study context: Donors, aged 18 to 49, were a couple of women and a few men.

Each of the donors was a healthy adult who was HIV-negative and had not had a recent acute infection or vaccination. There were only Caucasian adults among the donors, and all lived in Nashville, Tennessee. CDR1 is SGHDT and CDR2 is YYEEEE in the germline V gene. V lost 0 bases and J 3 bases, leaving 7 bases between the germline ends. The CDR3 extends over 14 amino acids. The method was immunoSEQ multiplex PCR; TCRdb's version includes in-frame clones alone and lacks a portion of them. The sample lists some 530,000 clones; about 78% were seen once. The sequenced sample consisted of PBMCs. This TCR was sampled from a middle-aged woman in good health. Some clones in this sample may be carry-over from other donors' samples. The rearrangement links TRBV5-6 to TRBJ1-5; D remains unclear. CDR3: CASSLVGFNQPQHF. CDR3 bases: TGTGCCAGCAGCTTGGTCGGCTTCAATCAGCCCCAGCATTTT.